This TCR beta chain was observed in a study of T cell responses to AZD1222 COVID-19 vaccine. Assay: immunoSEQ multiplex PCR; the TCRdb copy retains only in-frame clones and omits some. Of about 100,000 clones listed, 80% to 90% are singletons. The V gene's germline CDR1 is SGHAT and CDR2 FQNNGV. V was clipped by 0 bases and J by 2 bases; unmatched bases: 7. This CDR3 spans 17 amino acids. The input for sequencing was peripheral blood, taken on day 0 of MenACWY control vaccination. The receptor's source is an adult in good health. V is TRBV11-2 and J is TRBJ2-7, with 10 bases fitting TRBD1. CDR3 in DNA: TGTGCCAGCAGCTTAGATTCGGGACAGGGGATCCCCTACGAGCAGTACTTC. This encodes CASSLDSGQGIPYEQYF.